The entry that follows covers one T cell receptor beta chain sequence. The target antigen is unknown. A read error may produce the germline difference seen at one junction end. The data were obtained in a study of tumor and adjacent non-tumor tissue in lung cancer. General study results and limits: Normal lung showed higher cumulative top 100 clone frequency than tumor. Higher tumor TCR diversity was associated with shorter survival.

RNA was extracted from bulk tissue without any cell sorting. The CDR3 consists of 14 residues. Looked up from germline, CDR1 is MNHNS and CDR2 is SASEGT. Three rounds of nested PCR, following a modified ARM-PCR protocol, produced the TCRbeta library. TCRdb redid the calling of the multiplex PCR reads with MiXCR, one entry per CDR3 protein. Seen here are 85,000 to 100,000 distinct CDR3 sequences, about 72% observed once, and the top ten hold approximately 16%. The sample consisted of lung tumor tissue. This TCR came from a man in his 60s with non-small cell lung cancer. The V and J genes are TRBV6-1 and TRBJ2-1, with no clear D. The CDR3 region is CASSEAAGSNEQSF. DNA of the CDR3: TGTGCCAGCAGTGAAGCGGCAGGAAGCAATGAGCAGTCCTTC.